Listed below are T cell receptor beta chains from one sample, sequenced in a study of human T cells and chemical hapten exposure. MiXCR was run by TCRdb on the RACE reads, yielding one entry per CDR3 protein. The profile shows about 84,000 distinct CDR3 sequences, less than 14% of them singletons. The sequencing used whole blood, collected in connection with sensitization to the hapten diphenylcyclopropenone (DPC). Receptors were obtained from a woman between 50 and 59 years old with alopecia areata. Some clones in this sample may be carry-over from other donors' samples. The CDR3 runs from the conserved cysteine through the conserved F or W. A D gene is named only where the DNA matches it firmly. For some rows the clone size is stated as once, few or many, or as a class when expanded; others skip it.

-	TRBV7-2	TRBJ1-2	many	CASSLATAPHGYTF	TGTGCCAGCAGCTTAGCGACAGCACCCCATGGCTACACCTTC
-	TRBV2	TRBJ2-3	-	CASTPGETDTQYF	TGTGCCAGCACCCCCGGGGAGACAGATACGCAGTATTTT
-	TRBV29-1	TRBJ1-1	few	CSVSENTEAFF	TGCAGCGTATCGGAGAACACTGAAGCTTTCTTT
-	TRBV12-3/TRBV12-4	TRBJ2-7	-	CASSLLDKQYF	TGTGCCAGCAGTTTACTGGATAAGCAGTACTTC
-	TRBV18	TRBJ2-7	many	CASSPPQIYEQYF	TGTGCCAGCTCACCACCGCAGATCTACGAGCAGTACTTC
-	TRBV12-3/TRBV12-4	TRBJ2-5	many	CASRLQEAQETQYF	TGTGCCAGCAGGCTACAGGAGGCGCAAGAGACCCAGTACTTC
-	TRBV9	TRBJ1-2	-	CASSVADSNYGYTF	TGTGCCAGCAGCGTAGCGGACAGTAACTATGGCTACACCTTC
-	TRBV25-1	TRBJ2-1	-	CAPHVVTSGPEQFF	TGTGCCCCCCACGTGGTTACTAGTGGACCTGAGCAGTTCTTC
-	TRBV7-2	TRBJ2-7	many	CASSPPPRSYEQYF	TGTGCCAGCAGCCCCCCGCCCAGATCCTACGAGCAGTACTTC
-	TRBV5-1	TRBJ2-6	many	CASSIQASGANVLTF	TGCGCCAGCAGCATCCAGGCGTCTGGGGCCAACGTCCTGACTTTC
TRBD2	TRBV28	TRBJ2-7	-	CASGTSGRDEQYF	TGTGCCAGCGGGACTAGCGGGAGAGACGAGCAGTACTTC
-	TRBV5-5	TRBJ2-3	many	CASSWDARTDTQYF	TGTGCCAGCAGCTGGGACGCTCGCACAGATACGCAGTATTTT
-	TRBV5-1	TRBJ2-7	-	CASRQARYPYEQYF	TGCGCCAGCAGACAGGCCCGATATCCCTACGAGCAGTACTTC
-	TRBV5-1	TRBJ2-5	many	CASSSGPGETQYF	TGCGCCAGCAGCTCGGGTCCCGGGGAGACCCAGTACTTC
-	TRBV28	TRBJ2-7	-	CASVGGGIPAHEQYF	TGTGCCAGCGTGGGGGGGGGCATCCCGGCCCACGAGCAGTACTTC
TRBD2	TRBV20-1	TRBJ2-1	many	CSALLAGGPNEQFF	TGCAGTGCTCTACTAGCGGGAGGGCCCAATGAGCAGTTCTTC
-	TRBV12-3/TRBV12-4	TRBJ1-1	many	CASSFLAEAFF	TGTGCCAGCAGTTTTCTCGCTGAAGCTTTCTTT
-	TRBV29-1	TRBJ1-4	many	CSVESGRELFF	TGCAGCGTTGAATCGGGACGAGAACTGTTTTTT
TRBD2	TRBV7-2	TRBJ2-3	many	CASSSLAGGPLNTQYF	TGTGCCAGCAGCTCCTTAGCGGGAGGGCCTCTGAATACGCAGTATTTT
TRBD1	TRBV6-5	TRBJ1-2	-	CASSRDRGRVGYTF	TGTGCCAGCAGTCGGGACAGGGGGCGAGTTGGCTACACCTTC
-	TRBV4-2	TRBJ2-5	-	CASSQVPGEETQYF	TGTGCCAGCAGCCAAGTACCGGGGGAAGAGACCCAGTACTTC
-	TRBV29-1	TRBJ2-2	-	CSVPGLALGTGELFF	TGCAGCGTTCCAGGACTGGCTTTGGGCACCGGGGAGCTGTTTTTT
-	TRBV15	TRBJ2-7	-	CATSRDGSDEQYF	TGTGCCACCAGCAGAGATGGCTCAGACGAGCAGTACTTC
TRBD1	TRBV28	TRBJ1-6	few	CASRPSTGNNSPLHF	TGTGCCAGCAGGCCATCGACAGGGAATAATTCACCCCTCCACTTT
-	TRBV7-2	TRBJ2-1	many	CASSRRPLDGGEQFF	TGTGCCAGCAGCCGCCGCCCCTTAGATGGGGGTGAGCAGTTCTTC
-	TRBV20-1	TRBJ2-7	many	CSALTGRLSYEQYF	TGCAGTGCTCTGACTGGAAGACTGAGCTACGAGCAGTACTTC
-	TRBV4-1	TRBJ2-7	many	CASSAVASFSYEQYF	TGCGCCAGCAGCGCCGTGGCTAGCTTTTCCTACGAGCAGTACTTC
-	TRBV9	TRBJ2-1	-	CASSVGPGLSDEQFF	TGTGCCAGCAGCGTCGGACCCGGCCTCTCGGATGAGCAGTTCTTC
-	TRBV28	TRBJ2-3	once	CASSLWGPDTQYF	TGTGCCAGCAGTTTATGGGGTCCCGATACGCAGTATTTT
-	TRBV6-5	TRBJ2-5	-	CASSYSLGYQETQYF	TGTGCCAGCAGTTACTCGCTCGGGTACCAAGAGACCCAGTACTTC
-	TRBV29-1	TRBJ1-2	-	CSVEIEGTNYGYTF	TGCAGCGTTGAGATCGAGGGGACTAACTATGGCTACACCTTC
TRBD1	TRBV28	TRBJ1-5	few	CASRPQGGAGQPQHF	TGTGCCAGCAGACCCCAGGGGGGGGCAGGGCAGCCCCAGCATTTT
-	TRBV19	TRBJ1-5	many	CASSWGDNQPQHF	TGTGCCAGCTCGTGGGGGGACAATCAGCCCCAGCATTTT
TRBD1	TRBV10-1	TRBJ2-2	-	CASPTGGIICGELFF	TGCGCCAGCCCGACAGGGGGGATCATTTGCGGGGAGCTGTTTTTT
-	TRBV7-2	TRBJ2-5	few	CASSHRPLETQYF	TGTGCCAGCAGCCACCGACCTTTGGAGACCCAGTACTTC
TRBD1	TRBV24-1	TRBJ2-7	many	CATSDLPNRDRWYEQYF	TGTGCCACCAGTGATTTACCAAACCGGGACAGGTGGTACGAGCAGTACTTC
-	TRBV7-3	TRBJ2-1	-	CASSLGIRGIYNEQFF	TGTGCCAGCAGCCTGGGGATACGGGGGATCTACAATGAGCAGTTCTTC
TRBD2	TRBV30	TRBJ2-1	many	CAWVDPLKREENNEQFF	TGTGCCTGGGTCGACCCCCTGAAGCGGGAGGAAAACAATGAGCAGTTCTTC
-	TRBV27	TRBJ1-1	-	CASSLQLMNTEAFF	TGTGCCAGCAGTTTACAACTCATGAACACTGAAGCTTTCTTT
-	TRBV7-2	TRBJ2-7	-	CASSQSLPYEQYF	TGTGCCAGCAGCCAATCTCTACCCTACGAGCAGTACTTC
-	TRBV9	TRBJ1-3	few	CASSPAGNTIYF	TGTGCCAGCAGTCCAGCTGGAAACACCATATATTTT
TRBD1	TRBV7-3	TRBJ2-7	many	CASSRTTGGKSYEQYF	TGTGCCAGCAGCCGAACGACAGGGGGGAAGTCCTACGAGCAGTACTTC
-	TRBV9	TRBJ2-7	-	CASSVGESYEQYF	TGTGCCAGCAGCGTAGGTGAATCCTACGAGCAGTACTTC
TRBD1	TRBV13	TRBJ1-3	many	CASSPLLQGAQNTIYF	TGTGCCAGCAGCCCCCTCTTGCAGGGGGCGCAGAACACCATATATTTT
-	TRBV28	TRBJ1-1	many	CASGTLDRKGAEAFF	TGTGCCAGCGGCACTCTAGACAGGAAAGGGGCTGAAGCTTTCTTT
TRBD2	TRBV9	TRBJ2-1	many	CASSPSGAGGRNEQFF	TGTGCCAGCAGCCCGTCAGGGGCGGGAGGCCGCAATGAGCAGTTCTTC